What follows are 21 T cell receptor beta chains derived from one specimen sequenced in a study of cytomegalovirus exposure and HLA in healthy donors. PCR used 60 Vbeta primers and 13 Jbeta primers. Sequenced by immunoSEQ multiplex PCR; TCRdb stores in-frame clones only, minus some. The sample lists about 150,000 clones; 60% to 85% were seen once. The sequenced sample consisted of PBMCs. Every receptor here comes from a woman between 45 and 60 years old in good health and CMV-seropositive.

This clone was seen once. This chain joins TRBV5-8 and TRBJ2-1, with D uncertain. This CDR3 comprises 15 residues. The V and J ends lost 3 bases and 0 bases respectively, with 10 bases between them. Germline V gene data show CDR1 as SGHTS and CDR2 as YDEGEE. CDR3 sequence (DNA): TGTGCCAGCAGCTGGGCCTTTTCCTCCTACAATGAGCAGTTCTTC. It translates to CASSWAFSSYNEQFF.

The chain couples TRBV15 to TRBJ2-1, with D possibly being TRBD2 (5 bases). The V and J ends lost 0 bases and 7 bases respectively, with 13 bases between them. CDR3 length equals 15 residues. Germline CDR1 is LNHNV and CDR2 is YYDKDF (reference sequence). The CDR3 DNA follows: TGTGCCACCAGCAGAGATCGGGGAAGGGTGAATGAGCAGTTCTTC. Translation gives CATSRDRGRVNEQFF.

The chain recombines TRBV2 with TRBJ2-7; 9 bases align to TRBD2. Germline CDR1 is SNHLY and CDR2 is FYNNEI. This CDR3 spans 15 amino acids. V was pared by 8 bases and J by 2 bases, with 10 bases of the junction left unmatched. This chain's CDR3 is CASASSGTIPYEQYF. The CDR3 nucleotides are TGTGCCAGCGCCTCTAGCGGGACAATCCCCTACGAGCAGTACTTC.

Here the CDR3 DNA reads TGTGCCAGCATCCTCCCGGGACAGAGCGAAAAACTGTTTTTT. It is translated as CASILPGQSEKLFF. The chain uses TRBV6-1 and TRBJ1-4; 7 positions match TRBD1. V was clipped by 7 bases and J by 8 bases; unmatched bases: 10. Germline V gene sequence: CDR1 MNHNS, CDR2 SASEGT. This CDR3 has 14 amino acids.

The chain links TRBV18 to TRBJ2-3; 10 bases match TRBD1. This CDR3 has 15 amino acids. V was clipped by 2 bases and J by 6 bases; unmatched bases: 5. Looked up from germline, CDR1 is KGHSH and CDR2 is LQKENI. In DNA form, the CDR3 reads TGTGCCAGCTCACCAGGGACAGGGGTGATTGATACGCAGTATTTT. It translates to CASSPGTGVIDTQYF.

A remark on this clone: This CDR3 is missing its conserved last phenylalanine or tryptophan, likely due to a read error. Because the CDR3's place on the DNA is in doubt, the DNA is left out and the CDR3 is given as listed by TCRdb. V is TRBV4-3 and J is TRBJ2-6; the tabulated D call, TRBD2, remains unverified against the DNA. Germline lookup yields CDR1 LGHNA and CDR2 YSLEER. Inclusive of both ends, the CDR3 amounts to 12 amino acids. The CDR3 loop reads CASSQDRASGSC.

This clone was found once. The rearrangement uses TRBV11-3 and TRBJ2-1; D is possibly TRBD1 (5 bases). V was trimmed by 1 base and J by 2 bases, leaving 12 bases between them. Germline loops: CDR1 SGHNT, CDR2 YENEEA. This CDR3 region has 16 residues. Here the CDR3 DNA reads TGTGCCAGCAGCTTAGGAGGCCAGGGTCCCTACAATGAGCAGTTCTTC. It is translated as CASSLGGQGPYNEQFF. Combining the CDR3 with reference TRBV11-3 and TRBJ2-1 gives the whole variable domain EAGVVQSPRYKIIEKKQPVAFWCNPISGHNTLYWYLQNLGQGPELLIRYENEEAVDDSQLPKDRFSAERLKGVDSTLKIQPAELGDSAVYLCASSLGGQGPYNEQFFGPGTRLTVL.

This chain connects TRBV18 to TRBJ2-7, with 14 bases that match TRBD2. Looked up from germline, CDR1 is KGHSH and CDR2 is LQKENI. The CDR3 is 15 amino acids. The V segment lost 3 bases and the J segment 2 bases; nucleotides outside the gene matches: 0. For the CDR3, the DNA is TGTGCCAGCTCACCGGGACTAGCGGGAGCCTACGAGCAGTACTTC. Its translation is CASSPGLAGAYEQYF.

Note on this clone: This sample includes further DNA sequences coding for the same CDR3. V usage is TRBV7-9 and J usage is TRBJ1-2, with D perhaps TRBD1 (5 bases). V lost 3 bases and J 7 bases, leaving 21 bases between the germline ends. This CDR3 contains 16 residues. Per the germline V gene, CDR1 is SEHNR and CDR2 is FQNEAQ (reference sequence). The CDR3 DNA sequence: TGTGCCAGCAGCTTCCCGGGCCGGACGGGGGGAGGTGGCTACACCTTC. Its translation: CASSFPGRTGGGGYTF.

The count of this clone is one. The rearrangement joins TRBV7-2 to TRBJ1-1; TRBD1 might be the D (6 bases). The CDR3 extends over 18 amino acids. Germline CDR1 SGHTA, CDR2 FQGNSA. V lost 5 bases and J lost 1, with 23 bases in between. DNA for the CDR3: TGTGCCAGCAGCCGTGGGGGCGGCAGGGGCTTTGCGAACACTGAAGCTTTCTTT. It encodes CASSRGGGRGFANTEAFF.

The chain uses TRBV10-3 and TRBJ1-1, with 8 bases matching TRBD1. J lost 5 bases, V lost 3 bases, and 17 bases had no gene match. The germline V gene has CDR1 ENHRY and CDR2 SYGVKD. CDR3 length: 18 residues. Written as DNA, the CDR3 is TGTGCCATCAGTGACCCGGACAGGGTAGGGCCTAGAGGGACTGAAGCTTTCTTT. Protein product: CAISDPDRVGPRGTEAFF.

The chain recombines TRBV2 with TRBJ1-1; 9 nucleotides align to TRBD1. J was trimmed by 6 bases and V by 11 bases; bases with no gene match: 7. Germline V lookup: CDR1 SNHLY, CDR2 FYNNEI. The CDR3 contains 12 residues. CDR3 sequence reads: CAGGRQGAEAFF. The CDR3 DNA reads TGTGCCGGAGGACGACAGGGGGCTGAAGCTTTCTTT.

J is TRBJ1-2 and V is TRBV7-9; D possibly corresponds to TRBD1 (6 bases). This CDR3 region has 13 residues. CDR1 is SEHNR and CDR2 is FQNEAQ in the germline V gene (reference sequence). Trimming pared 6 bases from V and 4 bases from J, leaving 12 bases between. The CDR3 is CASSLGQLYGYTF. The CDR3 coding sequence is TGTGCCAGCAGTCTCGGACAGCTCTATGGCTACACCTTC. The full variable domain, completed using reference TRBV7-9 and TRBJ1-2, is DTGVSQNPRHKITKRGQNVTFRCDPISEHNRLYWYRQTLGQGPEFLTYFQNEAQLEKSRLLSDRFSAERPKGSFSTLEIQRTEQGDSAMYLCASSLGQLYGYTFGSGTRLTVV.

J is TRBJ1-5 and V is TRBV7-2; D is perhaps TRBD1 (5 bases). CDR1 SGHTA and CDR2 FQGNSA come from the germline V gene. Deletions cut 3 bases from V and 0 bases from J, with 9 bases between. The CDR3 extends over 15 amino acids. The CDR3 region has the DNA TGTGCCAGCAGCTTGCGACAGAATAGCAATCAGCCCCAGCATTTT. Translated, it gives CASSLRQNSNQPQHF.

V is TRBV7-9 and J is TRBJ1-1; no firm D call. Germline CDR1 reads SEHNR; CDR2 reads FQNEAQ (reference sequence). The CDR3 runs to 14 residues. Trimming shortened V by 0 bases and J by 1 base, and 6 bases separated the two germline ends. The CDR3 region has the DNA TGTGCCAGCAGCTTAGCGCGAGCGAACACTGAAGCTTTCTTT. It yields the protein CASSLARANTEAFF.

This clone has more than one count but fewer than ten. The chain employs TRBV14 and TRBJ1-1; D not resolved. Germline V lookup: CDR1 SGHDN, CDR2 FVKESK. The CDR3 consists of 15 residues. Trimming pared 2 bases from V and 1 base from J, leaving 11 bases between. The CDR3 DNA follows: TGTGCCAGCAGCCAATGGGGAGGGAGGAACACTGAAGCTTTCTTT. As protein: CASSQWGGRNTEAFF.

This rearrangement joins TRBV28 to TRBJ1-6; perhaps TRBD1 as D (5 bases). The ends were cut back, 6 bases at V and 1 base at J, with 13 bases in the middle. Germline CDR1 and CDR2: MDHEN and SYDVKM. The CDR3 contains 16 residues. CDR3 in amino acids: CASRRFRVSYNSPLHF. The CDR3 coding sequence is TGTGCCAGCAGGAGGTTCAGGGTGTCCTATAATTCACCCCTCCACTTT.

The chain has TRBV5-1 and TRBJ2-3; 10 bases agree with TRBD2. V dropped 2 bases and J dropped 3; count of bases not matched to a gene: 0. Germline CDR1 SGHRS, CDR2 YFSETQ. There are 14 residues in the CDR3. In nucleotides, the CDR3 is TGCGCCAGCAGCTTAGCGGGAGGGACAGATACGCAGTATTTT. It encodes CASSLAGGTDTQYF.

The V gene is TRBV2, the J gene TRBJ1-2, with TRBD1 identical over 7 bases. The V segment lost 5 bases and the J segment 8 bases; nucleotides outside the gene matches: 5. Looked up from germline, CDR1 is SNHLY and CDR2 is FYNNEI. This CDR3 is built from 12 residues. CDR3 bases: TGTGCCAGCAGTCCAGGGGGAAGAGGCTACACCTTC. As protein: CASSPGGRGYTF.

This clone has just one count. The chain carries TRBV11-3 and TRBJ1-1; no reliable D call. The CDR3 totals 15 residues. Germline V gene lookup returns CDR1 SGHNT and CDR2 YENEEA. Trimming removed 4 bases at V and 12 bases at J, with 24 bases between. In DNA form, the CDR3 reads TGTGCCAGCAGCTCATCCCCGGGTCCGACGTCTAGGTCTTTCTTT. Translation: CASSSSPGPTSRSFF.

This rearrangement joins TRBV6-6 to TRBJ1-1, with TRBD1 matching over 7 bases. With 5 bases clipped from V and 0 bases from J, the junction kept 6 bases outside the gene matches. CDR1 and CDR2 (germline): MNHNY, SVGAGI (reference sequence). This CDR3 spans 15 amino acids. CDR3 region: CASSLGQAVNTEAFF. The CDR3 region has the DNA TGTGCCAGCAGTCTAGGACAGGCCGTGAACACTGAAGCTTTCTTT.